The 2 T cell receptor beta chains listed next were all sequenced from one sample in a study of PD-L1 blockade in urothelial cancer. Profiled with immunoSEQ multiplex PCR; TCRdb holds only in-frame clones, not every one. The sample has fewer than 25,000 clones, around 85% seen once; the top ten hold approximately 3%. Material: PBMCs, obtained around atezolizumab (anti-PD-L1) treatment. These receptors all stem from a man aged 45-65 years with urothelial cancer.

The chain employs TRBV7-2 and TRBJ2-3; 13 nucleotides match TRBD2. CDR3 length equals 17 residues. J was trimmed by 4 bases and V by 2 bases; bases with no gene match: 6. CDR1 and CDR2 from the germline V gene are SGHTA and FQGNSA. CDR3 sequence reads: CASSLITSGRAADTQYF. CDR3 sequence (DNA): TGTGCCAGCAGCTTAATAACTAGCGGGAGGGCGGCAGATACGCAGTATTTT.

The chain joins TRBV14 to TRBJ1-4; no clear D gene. Trimming removed 1 base at V and 6 bases at J, with 12 bases between. The CDR3 covers 15 residues. Germline CDR1 reads SGHDN; CDR2 reads FVKESK. The CDR3, as DNA: TGTGCCAGCAGCCAAGTAGTTCCTGCGGATGAAAAACTGTTTTTT. Translating it yields CASSQVVPADEKLFF.